The 10 T cell receptor beta chains given below trace back to one sample, sequenced in a study of PD-L1 blockade in urothelial cancer. Method: immunoSEQ multiplex PCR; TCRdb's copy keeps in-frame clones and lacks some. The profile shows 50,000 to 60,000 clones, 75% to 90% of them singletons. The sample was PBMCs, taken around atezolizumab (anti-PD-L1) treatment. The receptors come from a man aged 40-55 years with urothelial cancer.

The chain is built from TRBV9 and TRBJ2-1; 11 bases match TRBD2. This CDR3 spans 19 amino acids. V shed 3 bases, J shed 0 bases, and the junction held 11 bases outside the gene matches. From germline, CDR1 is SGDLS and CDR2 YYNGEE. This chain's CDR3 is CASSARRTSGRSSYNEQFF. CDR3 nucleotide sequence: TGTGCCAGCAGCGCCCGTCGGACTAGCGGGCGTAGCTCCTACAATGAGCAGTTCTTC.

V usage is TRBV5-6 and J usage is TRBJ2-1; unclear D gene. The germline V and J ends were trimmed by 3 bases and 1 base, with 11 bases remaining between them. Per germline, CDR1 SGHDT and CDR2 YYEEEE. CDR3 length equals 15 residues. CDR3 residues: CASSSPGSSYNEQFF. CDR3 DNA sequence: TGTGCCAGCAGCTCCCCCGGGTCTTCCTACAATGAGCAGTTCTTC.

The chain couples TRBV6-6 to TRBJ1-1; D gene ambiguous. Germline assignment: CDR1 MNHNY and CDR2 SVGAGI (reference sequence). V was pared by 3 bases and J by 3 bases, with 11 bases between. The CDR3 spans 14 residues. CDR3 sequence (DNA): TGTGCCAGCAGTTATGTCGGGTGGGACACTGAAGCTTTCTTT. This sequence encodes CASSYVGWDTEAFF.

The rearrangement joins TRBV5-1 to TRBJ2-1, with 9 bases that match TRBD2. CDR1 is SGHRS, CDR2 YFSETQ, per germline. This CDR3 region has 16 residues. V dropped 2 bases and J dropped 4; count of bases not matched to a gene: 7. The chain's CDR3 is CASSLASGNGYNEQFF. CDR3 DNA: TGCGCCAGCAGCTTAGCTAGCGGGAATGGGTACAATGAGCAGTTCTTC. The entire variable domain, with the rest obtained from reference TRBV5-1 and TRBJ2-1, is as follows: KAGVTQTPRYLIKTRGQQVTLSCSPISGHRSVSWYQQTPGQGLQFLFEYFSETQRNKGNFPGRFSGRQFSNSRSEMNVSTLELGDSALYLCASSLASGNGYNEQFFGPGTRLTVL.

The chain links TRBV11-3 to TRBJ2-1; TRBD2 aligns across 7 bases. CDR3 length: 15 amino acids. Germline values: CDR1 SGHNT, CDR2 YENEEA. The ends lost 0 bases at V and 8 bases at J; junction bases unmatched: 7. CDR3 residues: CASSLEGGPGDEQFF. The CDR3 DNA reads TGTGCCAGCAGCTTAGAGGGAGGGCCAGGAGATGAGCAGTTCTTC.

The chain couples TRBV4-2 to TRBJ2-7; D gene unclear. Looked up from germline, CDR1 is LGHNA and CDR2 is YNFKEQ. Trimming removed 2 bases at V and 3 bases at J, with 8 bases between. The CDR3 runs to 13 residues. The CDR3 sequence is CASSQRVSYEQYF. In nucleotides, the CDR3 is TGTGCCAGCAGCCAACGGGTCAGCTACGAGCAGTACTTC.

The chain employs TRBV5-1 and TRBJ2-1; no reliable D call. V was clipped by 2 bases and J by 13 bases, with 13 bases between them. The CDR3 spans 12 residues. The germline V gene has CDR1 SGHRS and CDR2 YFSETQ. The CDR3 protein is CASSFYTGIQFF. The CDR3, as DNA: TGCGCCAGCAGCTTTTATACCGGTATTCAGTTCTTC. Full variable domain (outside the CDR3, taken from reference TRBV5-1 and TRBJ2-1): KAGVTQTPRYLIKTRGQQVTLSCSPISGHRSVSWYQQTPGQGLQFLFEYFSETQRNKGNFPGRFSGRQFSNSRSEMNVSTLELGDSALYLCASSFYTGIQFFGPGTRLTVL.

The J gene is TRBJ2-3, the V gene TRBV27; D may be TRBD1 (6 bases). The CDR3 contains 13 residues. V was clipped by 6 bases and J by 4 bases, with 11 bases between them. Germline lookup yields CDR1 MNHEY and CDR2 SMNVEV (reference sequence). The CDR3 DNA reads TGTGCCAGCAGCTTTACAGGGCCAGATACGCAGTATTTT. Translation gives CASSFTGPDTQYF.

This clone turned up a few times. The chain has TRBV20-1 and TRBJ1-1; no definite D call. V was pared by 3 bases and J by 5 bases, with 4 bases between. The germline CDR1 and CDR2 sequences are DFQATT and SNEGSKA (reference sequence). This CDR3 has 10 residues. CDR3 bases: TGCAGTGCTAGGTATACTGAAGCTTTCTTT. The encoded protein is CSARYTEAFF.

This clone was seen more than once but under ten times. The chain carries TRBV7-6 and TRBJ2-2; perhaps TRBD1 as D (6 bases). There are 17 residues in the CDR3. The V gene lost 7 bases and the J gene lost 2 bases, with 20 bases spanning the gap. The germline gives CDR1 SGHVS, CDR2 FNYEAQ. CDR3 nucleotides: TGTGCCAGCACAAAAGGTCCGGGACATGAAAACACCGGGGAGCTGTTTTTT. Its protein is CASTKGPGHENTGELFF.